The present T cell receptor beta chain was sequenced within a study of monozygotic twins with inflammatory bowel disease (dated by TCRdb to between 2017 and 2020). Study-level background: The complete study included about 28 monozygotic twin pairs: 19 IBD-discordant Danish pairs and nine German pairs, of which four were IBD-concordant and five were IBD-discordant. Within discordant pairs, disease-associated traits were sought mainly by comparing IBD patients with their genetically identical healthy co-twins. Each individual had, on average, about 151 000 unique TCRalpha sequences and 181 000 unique TCRbeta sequences available for analysis.

A remark on this clonotype: This receptor's antigen is unknown.

The library was built by means of 5' RACE. For each TCR library, 3,000 to 4,000 ng of total RNA was used. For each sample, cDNA was synthesized in eight separate reactions using SMARTScribe reverse transcriptase. During cDNA synthesis, unique molecular identifiers containing a 6-nucleotide sample barcode were introduced by template switching. Two nested PCRs of approximately 16 and 9 cycles amplified the TCRalpha and TCRbeta cDNA, and bead purification followed each PCR. Before amplification, the cDNA was treated with uracil DNA-glycosylase and purified using the QIAquick PCR purification kit. The second PCR added Illumina TruSeq-compatible adapters along with sample-specific barcodes. Library quality and concentration were assessed using TapeStation and Qubit, and 5 to 6 ng of each library was pooled. The pooled libraries were sequenced with 2 x 100 bp reads and custom sequencing primers on an Illumina HiSeq2500 single-index Rapid Run. In the original analysis: MiGEC version 1.2.6 was used for UMI-based consensus assembly to correct PCR and sequencing errors. V(D)J alignment, clonotype assembly and CDR3 extraction were performed with MiXCR version 2.1.1. To normalise gene usage, clonotype sharing and MAIT/NKT TCR abundance, the analysis used the top 1000, 10 000 and 20 000 clonotypes per sample. After downsampling to 27 000 UMIs, diversity was calculated as the inverse Simpson index using the vegan R package. Paired Mann-Whitney U tests were applied to discordant twin pairs, and Benjamini-Hochberg correction was used for multiple testing. TCRdb reprocessed the sequencing reads and holds a single record per CDR3 protein sequence, with no DNA. The authors' filters were not applied to this entry. For this sample, the table gives under 350,000 distinct CDR3 sequences. Of the sample, about 5% is held by the ten largest clones.

The CDR3 holds 15 amino acids from the cysteine to the phenylalanine. No coding sequence is recorded. For CDR1 and CDR2, the germline V gene (reference sequence) lists DFQATT and SNEGSKA. From each donor, an approximately 2.5 ml peripheral blood sample was collected into PAXgene tubes and kept at -80 degrees C. Without any T cell sorting, total RNA was extracted from whole blood using the PAXgene blood miRNA kit on an automated QIAcube. Deep TCRalpha and TCRbeta repertoire profiling with unique molecular barcoding was performed on peripheral blood of monozygotic twin pairs concordant or discordant for inflammatory bowel disease. Smoking habits were recorded for all twin pairs, and individuals were classified as current, former or never smokers. What the study reported, not specific to this receptor: No single strong signal or clonotype linked to IBD turned up in the results, so the idea that one exists was not supported. Concordant and discordant twins showed no difference in repertoire similarity, possibly because of limited statistical power. Differing immunosuppressive treatments among patients may have added background noise and inter-individual variability to the repertoires. TCRbeta repertoire diversity, by inverse Simpson index, was decreased in IBD patients compared with their healthy co-twins. Different T cell subtypes could not be distinguished in the analysis. Fewer clonotypes were shared with other individuals by IBD patients than by healthy twins, most markedly in patients showing signs of disease activity.

The sequence came from a human donor with ulcerative colitis or Crohn's disease, or a healthy co-twin of an affected twin (not recorded which). Sequencing was carried out using blood. The V gene is TRBV20-1 and the J gene is TRBJ2-7. The CDR3 corresponds to CSARDSRTPFYEQYF.